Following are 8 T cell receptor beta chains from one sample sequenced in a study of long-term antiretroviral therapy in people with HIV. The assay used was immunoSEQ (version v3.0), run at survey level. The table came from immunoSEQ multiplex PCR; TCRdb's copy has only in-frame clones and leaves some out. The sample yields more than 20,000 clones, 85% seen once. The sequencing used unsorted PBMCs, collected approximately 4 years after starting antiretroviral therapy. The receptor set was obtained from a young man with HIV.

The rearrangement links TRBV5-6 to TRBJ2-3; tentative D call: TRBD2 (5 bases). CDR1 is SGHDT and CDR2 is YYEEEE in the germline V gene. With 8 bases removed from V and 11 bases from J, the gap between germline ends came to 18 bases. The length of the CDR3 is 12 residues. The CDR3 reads CASDGGGERQYF. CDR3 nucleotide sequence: TGTGCCAGTGATGGAGGTGGGGAAAGGCAGTATTTT.

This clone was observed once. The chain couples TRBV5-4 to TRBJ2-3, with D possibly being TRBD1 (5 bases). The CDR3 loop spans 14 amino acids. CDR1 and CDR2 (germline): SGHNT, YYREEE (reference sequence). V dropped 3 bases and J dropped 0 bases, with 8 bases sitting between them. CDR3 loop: CASSSRGSTDTQYF. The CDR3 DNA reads TGTGCCAGCAGCTCTAGGGGAAGCACAGATACGCAGTATTTT.

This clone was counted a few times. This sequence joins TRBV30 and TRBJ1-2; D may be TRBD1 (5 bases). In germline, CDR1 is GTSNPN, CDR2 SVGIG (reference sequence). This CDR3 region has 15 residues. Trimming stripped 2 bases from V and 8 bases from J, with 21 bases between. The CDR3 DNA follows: TGTGCCTGGAGTAAGGTTACAGGATCGAGAGGAGGCTACACCTTC. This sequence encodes CAWSKVTGSRGGYTF.

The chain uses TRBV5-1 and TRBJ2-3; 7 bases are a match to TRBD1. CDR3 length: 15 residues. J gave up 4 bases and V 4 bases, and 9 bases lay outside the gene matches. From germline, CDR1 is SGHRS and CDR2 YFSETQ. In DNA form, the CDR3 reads TGCGCCAGCAGCAAAACAGGGGAATCGGCAGATACGCAGTATTTT. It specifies CASSKTGESADTQYF.

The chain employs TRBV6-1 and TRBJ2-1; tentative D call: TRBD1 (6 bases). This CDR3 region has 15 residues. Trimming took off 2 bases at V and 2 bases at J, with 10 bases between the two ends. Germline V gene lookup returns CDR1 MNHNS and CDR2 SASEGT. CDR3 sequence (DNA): TGTGCCAGCAGTGAATATGGGGACACCTACAATGAGCAGTTCTTC. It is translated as CASSEYGDTYNEQFF.

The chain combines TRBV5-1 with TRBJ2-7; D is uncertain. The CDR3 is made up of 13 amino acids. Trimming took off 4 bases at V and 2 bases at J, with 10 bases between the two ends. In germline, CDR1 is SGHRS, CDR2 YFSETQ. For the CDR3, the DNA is TGCGCCAGCAGCCCAGACTCACCCTACGAGCAGTACTTC. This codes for CASSPDSPYEQYF.

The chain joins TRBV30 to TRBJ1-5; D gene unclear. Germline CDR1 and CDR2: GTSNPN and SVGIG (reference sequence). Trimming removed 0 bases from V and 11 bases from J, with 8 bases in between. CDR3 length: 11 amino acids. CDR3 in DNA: TGTGCCTGGAGTGTTGGTGGAACCCAGCATTTT. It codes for CAWSVGGTQHF.

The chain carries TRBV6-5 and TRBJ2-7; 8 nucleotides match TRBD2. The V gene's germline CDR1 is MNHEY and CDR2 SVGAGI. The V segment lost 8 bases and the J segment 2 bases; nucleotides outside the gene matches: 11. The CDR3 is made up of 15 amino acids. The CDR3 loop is CASASGAGDPYEQYF. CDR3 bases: TGTGCCAGCGCTTCTGGAGCGGGGGACCCCTACGAGCAGTACTTC.